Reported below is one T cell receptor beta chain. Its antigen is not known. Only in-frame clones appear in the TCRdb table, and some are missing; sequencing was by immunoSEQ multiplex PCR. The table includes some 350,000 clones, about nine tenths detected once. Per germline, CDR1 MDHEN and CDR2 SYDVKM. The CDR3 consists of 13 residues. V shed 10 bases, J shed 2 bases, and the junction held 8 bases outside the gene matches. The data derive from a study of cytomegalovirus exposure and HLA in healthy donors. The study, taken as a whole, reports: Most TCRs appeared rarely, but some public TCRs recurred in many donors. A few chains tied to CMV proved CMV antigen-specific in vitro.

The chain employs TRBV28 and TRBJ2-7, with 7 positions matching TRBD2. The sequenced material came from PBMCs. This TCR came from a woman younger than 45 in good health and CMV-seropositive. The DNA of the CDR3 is TGTGCCACTTTCGGGGGGTCCCCCTACGAGCAGTACTTC. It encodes CATFGGSPYEQYF.